The T cell receptor beta chain described here comes from a study of blood T cells in healthy people across ages. A second PCR, run for about 6 to 11 cycles, used a sample-barcoded 5' primer plus a J-beta primer mix. Each CDR3 protein gets one entry after TCRdb re-called the 5' RACE reads with MiXCR. The table includes 500,000 to 550,000 distinct CDR3 sequences, 24% detected once. The germline V gene encodes CDR1 MGHRA and CDR2 YSYEKL. The CDR3 contains 16 residues. V shed 1 base and J shed 2 bases, with 14 bases lying between them. These same records also appear under a second study, on T cells of mothers and their children. That source adds: The donors comprised more than 5 children and their three healthy Caucasian mothers. Mothers gave over 8 million TCR beta CDR3 reads each, and children roughly 3.3 million each. Related mother-child pairs shared marginally more repertoire than unrelated pairs, though not significantly.

The chain joins TRBV4-1 to TRBJ1-2; D not resolved. Input material: blood. This clonotype originated in a boy aged 5 to 17 in good health. The DNA for the CDR3 is TGCGCCAGCAGCCAAGTTACCCGCAGACCCAACTATGGCTACACCTTC. This sequence encodes CASSQVTRRPNYGYTF.